This T cell receptor beta chain was documented in a study of early stage breast cancer tumors. The method was immunoSEQ multiplex PCR; TCRdb's version includes in-frame clones alone and lacks a portion of them. The sample lists roughly 48,000 clones, about 83% occurring once. CDR3 length equals 19 residues. This clonotype originated in a person between 50 and 60 years old with breast cancer. Sequences were obtained from blood. The chain combines TRBV12-1 with TRBJ1-2; no DNA check was done on the table's D call, TRBD1. TRBV12-1 is a listed pseudogene. CDR3 sequence (DNA): TGTGCCAGCAGCTTTGCGTTTCGTTTCCGAGACAGGGGGAGCTATGGCTACACCTTC. As protein: CASSFAFRFRDRGSYGYTF.